Listed here are 4 T cell receptor beta chains from one sample, sequenced in a study of shared clonotypes between healthy human individuals. The table came from immunoSEQ multiplex PCR; TCRdb's copy has only in-frame clones and leaves some out. The table records 170,000 or so clones, about 66% of them present only once. Sequenced material: memory CD4+ T cells sorted from blood. Subset given: CD45RA-negative fraction. The receptors were gathered from a man aged 30 to 39 in good health.

This chain joins TRBV25-1 and TRBJ2-5; 14 nucleotides line up with TRBD2. Trimming cost V 8 bases and J 4 bases; bases outside gene matches: 6. The CDR3 contains 15 residues. CDR1 and CDR2 from the germline V gene are MGHDK and SYGVNS. CDR3 DNA sequence: TGTGCCAGCGGATCGGGACTAGCGGGAGTAGAGACCCAGTACTTC. It is translated as CASGSGLAGVETQYF.

The chain joins TRBV28 to TRBJ2-7; the match to TRBD1 covers 8 bases. Germline loops: CDR1 MDHEN, CDR2 SYDVKM. After removal of 7 bases from V and 3 bases from J, the junction contained 2 bases not matched to a gene. The CDR3 has 12 residues. The CDR3 loop reads CASTDRDYEQYF. For the CDR3, the DNA is TGTGCCAGCACGGACAGGGACTACGAGCAGTACTTC.

A note on this clone: The junction and the germline gene differ at one end; a read error may be behind it. The rearrangement joins TRBV5-1 to TRBJ2-7; D may correspond to TRBD1 or TRBD2 (5 bases each). Per the germline V gene, CDR1 is SGHRS and CDR2 is YFSETQ. CDR3 length equals 15 residues. Here the CDR3 DNA reads TGTGCCAGCAGCTTGGTTCGGGGACCACCCTACGAGCAGTACTTC. Its translation: CASSLVRGPPYEQYF.

This clone has just a few counts. The V and J genes are TRBV5-1 and TRBJ1-3, with no clear D. V lost 0 bases, J lost 0 bases, and 10 bases lay in between. The germline V gene encodes CDR1 SGHRS and CDR2 YFSETQ. The CDR3 consists of 16 residues. In nucleotides, the CDR3 is TGCGCCAGCAGCTTGGACGAGGGTCTCTCTGGAAACACCATATATTTT. Amino acids: CASSLDEGLSGNTIYF.